This TCR beta chain stems from a study of regulatory T cells in long-lasting Graves disease. Findings of the study overall: Newly diagnosed patients shared about a thousand public clonotypes; persistent patients shared some 2,600.

The CDR3 has 13 amino acids. The trim removed 7 bases at V and 5 bases at J, leaving 7 bases unmatched. Germline V gene data show CDR1 as SNHLY and CDR2 as FYNNEI. This clonotype was counted many times. Its antigen is as yet unknown. Combining iRepertoire HTBI primers with Arm-PCR of CDR3 regions, the authors built TCR beta libraries. TCRdb reprocessed the multiplex PCR reads via MiXCR and lists one record per CDR3 protein. The profile covers 300,000 to 400,000 distinct CDR3 sequences, with 15% to 20% appearing a single time and roughly 29% taken by the ten largest. Documented time point: newly diagnosed GD, antithyroid drugs for less than 3 months. With RNA extracted from PBMCs as input, the TCR library was made. These records were also assigned to another study, of T cells in Graves' hyperthyroidism and ophthalmopathy. That paper adds: Ophthalmopathy could be told apart from stable hyperthyroidism with a 13 V-J model. Ophthalmopathy prediction by the model preceded onset by a median roughly 6.3 months.

The receptor was isolated from a man aged 40-49 years with Graves disease. The chain joins TRBV2 to TRBJ2-5, with TRBD1 identical over 7 bases. This material consisted of peripheral blood mononuclear cells (PBMCs), taken at new diagnosis, from a patient treated with antithyroid drugs. CDR3 nucleotide sequence: TGTGCCAGCACCCCGACAGGGCACGAGACCCAGTACTTC. Translated, it gives CASTPTGHETQYF.